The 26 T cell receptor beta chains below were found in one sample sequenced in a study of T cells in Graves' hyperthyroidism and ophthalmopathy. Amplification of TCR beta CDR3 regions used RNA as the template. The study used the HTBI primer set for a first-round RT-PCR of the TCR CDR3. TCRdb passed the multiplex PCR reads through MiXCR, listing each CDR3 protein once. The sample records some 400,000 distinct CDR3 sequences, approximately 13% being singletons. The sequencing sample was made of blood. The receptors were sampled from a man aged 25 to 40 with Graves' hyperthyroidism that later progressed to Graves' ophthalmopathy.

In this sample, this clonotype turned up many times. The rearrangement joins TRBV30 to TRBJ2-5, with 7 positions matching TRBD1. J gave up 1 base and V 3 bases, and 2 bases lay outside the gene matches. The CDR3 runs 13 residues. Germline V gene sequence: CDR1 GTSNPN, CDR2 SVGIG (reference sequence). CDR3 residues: CAWSPGGQETQYF. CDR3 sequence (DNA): TGTGCCTGGAGCCCAGGGGGCCAAGAGACCCAGTACTTC.

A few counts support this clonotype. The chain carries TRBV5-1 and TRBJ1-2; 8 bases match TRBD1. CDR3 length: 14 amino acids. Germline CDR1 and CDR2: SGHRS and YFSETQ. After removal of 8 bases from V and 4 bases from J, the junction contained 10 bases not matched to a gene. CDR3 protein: CASGSTGGPYGYTF. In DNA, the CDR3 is TGCGCCAGTGGATCTACAGGGGGTCCCTATGGCTACACCTTC.

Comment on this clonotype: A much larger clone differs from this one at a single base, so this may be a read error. CDR3 bases: TGTGCCAGCATTCAGCTCCGCGGGGGGGCCTCCGGGGAGCTGTTTTTT. It encodes CASIQLRGGASGELFF. The chain carries TRBV28 and TRBJ2-2; TRBD2 aligns across 9 bases. This CDR3 spans 16 amino acids. Looked up from germline, CDR1 is MDHEN and CDR2 is SYDVKM. After removal of 7 bases from V and 6 bases from J, the junction contained 12 bases not matched to a gene.

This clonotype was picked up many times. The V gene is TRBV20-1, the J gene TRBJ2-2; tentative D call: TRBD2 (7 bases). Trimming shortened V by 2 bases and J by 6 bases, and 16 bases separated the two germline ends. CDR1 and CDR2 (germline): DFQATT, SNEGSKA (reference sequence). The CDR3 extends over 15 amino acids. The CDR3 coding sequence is TGCAGTGCTAGAAGGGGGGGACAAGAGGCCGGGGAGCTGTTTTTT. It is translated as CSARRGGQEAGELFF.

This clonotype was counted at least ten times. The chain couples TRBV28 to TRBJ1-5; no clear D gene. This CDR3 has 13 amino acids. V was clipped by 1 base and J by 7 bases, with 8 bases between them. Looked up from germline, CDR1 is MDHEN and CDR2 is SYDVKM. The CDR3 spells CASSLLAEQPQHF. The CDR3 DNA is TGTGCCAGCAGTTTATTGGCTGAACAGCCCCAGCATTTT.

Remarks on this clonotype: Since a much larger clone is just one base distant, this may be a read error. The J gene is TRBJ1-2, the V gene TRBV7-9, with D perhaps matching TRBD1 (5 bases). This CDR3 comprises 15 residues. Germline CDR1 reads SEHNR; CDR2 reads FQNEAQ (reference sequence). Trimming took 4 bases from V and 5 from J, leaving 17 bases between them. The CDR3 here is CASSSVGREEYGYTF. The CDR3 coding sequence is TGTGCCAGCAGCTCAGTCGGCAGGGAGGAATATGGCTACACCTTC.

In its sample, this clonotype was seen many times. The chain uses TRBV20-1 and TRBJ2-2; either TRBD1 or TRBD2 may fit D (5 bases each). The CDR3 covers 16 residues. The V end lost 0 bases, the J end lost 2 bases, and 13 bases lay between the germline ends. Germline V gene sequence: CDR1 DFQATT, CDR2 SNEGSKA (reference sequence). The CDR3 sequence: CSARDTGPGNTGELFF. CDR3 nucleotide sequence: TGCAGTGCTAGAGATACGGGACCGGGAAACACCGGGGAGCTGTTTTTT.

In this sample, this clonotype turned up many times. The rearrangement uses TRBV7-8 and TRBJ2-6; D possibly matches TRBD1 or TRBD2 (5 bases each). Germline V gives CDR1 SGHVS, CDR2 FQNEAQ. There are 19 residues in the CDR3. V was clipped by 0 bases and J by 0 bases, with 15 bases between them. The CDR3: CASSLARGQRNSGANVLTF. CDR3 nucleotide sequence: TGTGCCAGCAGCTTAGCGAGGGGCCAGAGAAACTCTGGGGCCAACGTCCTGACTTTC.

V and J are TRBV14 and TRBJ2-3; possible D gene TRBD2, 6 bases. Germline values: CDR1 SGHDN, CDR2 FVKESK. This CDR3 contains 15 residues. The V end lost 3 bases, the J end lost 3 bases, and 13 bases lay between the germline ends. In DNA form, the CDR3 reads TGTGCCAGCAGCCATGACGGGGGTCTAACAGATACGCAGTATTTT. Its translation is CASSHDGGLTDTQYF.

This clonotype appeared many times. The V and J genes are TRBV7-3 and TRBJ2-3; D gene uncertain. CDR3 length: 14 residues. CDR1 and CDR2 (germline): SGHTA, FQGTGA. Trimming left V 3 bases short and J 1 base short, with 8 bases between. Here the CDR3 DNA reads TGTGCCAGCAGCTTGAACAGCCGCACAGATACGCAGTATTTT. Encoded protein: CASSLNSRTDTQYF.

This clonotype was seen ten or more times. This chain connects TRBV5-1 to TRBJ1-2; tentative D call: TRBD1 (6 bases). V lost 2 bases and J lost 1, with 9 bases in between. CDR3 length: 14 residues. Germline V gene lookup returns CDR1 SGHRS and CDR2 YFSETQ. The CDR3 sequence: CASSFSRGNYGYTF. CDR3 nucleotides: TGCGCCAGCAGCTTCAGCAGGGGTAACTATGGCTACACCTTC.

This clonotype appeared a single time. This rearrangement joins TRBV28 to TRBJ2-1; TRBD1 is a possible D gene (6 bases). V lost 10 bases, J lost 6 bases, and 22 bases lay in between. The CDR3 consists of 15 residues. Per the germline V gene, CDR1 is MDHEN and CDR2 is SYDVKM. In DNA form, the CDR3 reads TGTGCCACCTATCTCGGGACATCCCAAGTCAATGAGCAGTTCTTC. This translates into CATYLGTSQVNEQFF.

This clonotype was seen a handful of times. The CDR3 DNA sequence: TGTGCCAGCAGCCCGCCGACAGTCGACCTCTATGGCTACACCTTC. Protein: CASSPPTVDLYGYTF. The rearrangement links TRBV7-9 to TRBJ1-2, with a possible D match to TRBD1 (5 bases). Germline CDR1 SEHNR, CDR2 FQNEAQ (reference sequence). Between the trimmed V and J ends, which lost 5 bases and 4 bases, there was a span of 17 bases. The CDR3 contains 15 residues.

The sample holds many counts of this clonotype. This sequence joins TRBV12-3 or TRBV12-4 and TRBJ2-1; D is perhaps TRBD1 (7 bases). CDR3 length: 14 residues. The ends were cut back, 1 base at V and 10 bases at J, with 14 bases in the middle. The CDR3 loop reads CASSLGGGGREQFF. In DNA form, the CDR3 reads TGTGCCAGCAGTTTAGGTGGAGGGGGCCGCGAGCAGTTCTTC.

CDR3 nucleotides: TGTGCCAGTACCTACGACAAGAGGGCGAGTCAGCCCCAGCATTTT. Amino acids: CASTYDKRASQPQHF. The rearrangement links TRBV19 to TRBJ1-5; D is undetermined. The germline gives CDR1 LNHDA, CDR2 SQIVND (reference sequence). Deletions cut 7 bases from V and 6 bases from J, with 19 bases between. The CDR3 loop spans 15 amino acids.

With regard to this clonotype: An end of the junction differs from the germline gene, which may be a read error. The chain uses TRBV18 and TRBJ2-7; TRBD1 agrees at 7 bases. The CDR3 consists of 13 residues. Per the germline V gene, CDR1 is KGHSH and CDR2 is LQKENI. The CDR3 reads CVSSPRTGYEQYF. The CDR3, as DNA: TGTGTCAGCTCACCCCGGACAGGCTACGAGCAGTACTTC. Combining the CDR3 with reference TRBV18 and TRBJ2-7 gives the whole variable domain NAGVMQNPRHLVRRRGQEARLRCSPMKGHSHVYWYRQLPEEGLKFMVYLQKENIIDESGMPKERFSAEFPKEGPSILRIQQVVRGDSAAYFCVSSPRTGYEQYFGPGTRLTVT.

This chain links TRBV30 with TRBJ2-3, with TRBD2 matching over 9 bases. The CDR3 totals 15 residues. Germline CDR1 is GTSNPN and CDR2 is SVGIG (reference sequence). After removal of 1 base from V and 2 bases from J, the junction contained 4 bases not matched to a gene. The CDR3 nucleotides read TGTGCCTGGAGTGGTCTAGCGGGGTACACAGATACGCAGTATTTT. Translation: CAWSGLAGYTDTQYF.

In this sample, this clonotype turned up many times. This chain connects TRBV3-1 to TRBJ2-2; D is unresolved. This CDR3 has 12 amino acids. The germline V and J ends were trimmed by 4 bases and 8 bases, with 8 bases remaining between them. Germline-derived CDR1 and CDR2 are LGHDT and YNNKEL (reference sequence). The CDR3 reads CASSRVNGELFF. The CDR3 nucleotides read TGTGCCAGCAGCCGAGTTAATGGGGAGCTGTTTTTT.

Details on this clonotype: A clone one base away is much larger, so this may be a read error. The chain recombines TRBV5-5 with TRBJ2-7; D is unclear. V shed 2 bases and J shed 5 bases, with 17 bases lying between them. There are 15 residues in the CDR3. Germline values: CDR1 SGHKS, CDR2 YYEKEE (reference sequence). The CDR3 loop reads CASSFRSSCSDEQYF. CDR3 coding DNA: TGTGCCAGCAGCTTCCGAAGTAGCTGTTCCGACGAGCAGTACTTC.

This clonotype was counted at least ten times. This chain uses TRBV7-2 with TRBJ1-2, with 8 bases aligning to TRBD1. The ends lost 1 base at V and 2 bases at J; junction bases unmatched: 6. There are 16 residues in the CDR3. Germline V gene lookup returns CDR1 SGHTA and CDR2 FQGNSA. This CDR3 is CASSLEAGGANYGYTF. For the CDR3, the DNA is TGTGCCAGCAGCTTAGAGGCAGGGGGCGCAAACTATGGCTACACCTTC.

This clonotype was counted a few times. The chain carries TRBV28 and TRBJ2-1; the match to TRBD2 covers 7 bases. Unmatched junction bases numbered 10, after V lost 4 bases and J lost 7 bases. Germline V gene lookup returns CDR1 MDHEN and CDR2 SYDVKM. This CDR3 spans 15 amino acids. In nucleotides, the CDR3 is TGTGCCAGCAGTTCCGGGGGGACTCCCCGGAATGAGCAGTTCTTC. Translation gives CASSSGGTPRNEQFF.

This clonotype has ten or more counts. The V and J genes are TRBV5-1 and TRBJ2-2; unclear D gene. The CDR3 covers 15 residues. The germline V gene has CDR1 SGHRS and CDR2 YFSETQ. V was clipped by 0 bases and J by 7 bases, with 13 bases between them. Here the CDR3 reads CASSLADFHIGELFF. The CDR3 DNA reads TGCGCCAGCAGCTTGGCCGATTTCCATATCGGGGAGCTGTTTTTT.

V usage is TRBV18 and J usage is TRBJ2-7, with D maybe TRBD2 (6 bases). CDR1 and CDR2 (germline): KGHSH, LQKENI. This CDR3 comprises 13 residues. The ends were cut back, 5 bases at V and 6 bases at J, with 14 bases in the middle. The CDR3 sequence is CASSAGTPGEQYF. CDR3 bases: TGTGCCAGCTCAGCGGGGACCCCGGGCGAGCAGTACTTC.

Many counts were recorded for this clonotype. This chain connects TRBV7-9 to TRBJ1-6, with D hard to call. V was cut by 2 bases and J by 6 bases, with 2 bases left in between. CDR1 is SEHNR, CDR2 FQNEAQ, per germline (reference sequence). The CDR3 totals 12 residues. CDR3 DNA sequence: TGTGCCAGCAGCTTATTTAATTCACCCCTCCACTTT. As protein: CASSLFNSPLHF.

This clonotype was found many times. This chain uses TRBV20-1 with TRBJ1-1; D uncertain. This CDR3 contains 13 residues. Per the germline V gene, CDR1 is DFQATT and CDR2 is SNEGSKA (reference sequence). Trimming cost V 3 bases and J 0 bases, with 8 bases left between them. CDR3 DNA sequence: TGCAGTGCTAGTAGTCCGATGAACACTGAAGCTTTCTTT. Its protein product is CSASSPMNTEAFF.

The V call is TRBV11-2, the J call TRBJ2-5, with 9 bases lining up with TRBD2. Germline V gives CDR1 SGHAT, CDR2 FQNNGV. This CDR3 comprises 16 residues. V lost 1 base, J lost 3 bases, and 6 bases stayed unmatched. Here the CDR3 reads CASSLGAGGVKETQYF. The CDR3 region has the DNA TGTGCCAGCAGCTTAGGGGCGGGGGGGGTAAAAGAGACCCAGTACTTC.